This T cell receptor beta chain appears in the sequencing data of a study of CD8 T cells in ankylosing spondylitis. With molecular barcodes, quantitative 5'-RACE was used to make the TCR beta libraries. TCRdb passed the 5' RACE reads through MiXCR, listing each CDR3 protein once. In the table there are fewer than 550,000 distinct CDR3 sequences, approximately 5.3% of which are singletons. CDR1 SEHNR and CDR2 FQNEAQ come from the germline V gene (reference sequence). There are 12 residues in the CDR3. V gave up 3 bases and J gave up 13 bases, with 13 bases separating them. This clonotype was counted many times. Antigen: not known. The study, taken as a whole, reports: Within ankylosing spondylitis blood, a TCR beta motif made up of eight or nine highly homologous variants appeared to be characteristic. Disease-linked clones proved CD8+ and comparatively uncommon in peripheral blood. Several of the motif variants were reported before in synovial fluid and blood from reactive arthritis. Reported data indicate significant enrichment of disease-linked clones within matched ankylosing spondylitis synovial fluid.

V usage is TRBV7-9 and J usage is TRBJ2-1, with no clear D. Input material: blood, either unsorted or a sorted T cell fraction (not recorded which). The sequence was obtained from a male donor with ankylosing spondylitis. CDR3 nucleotides: TGTGCCAGCAGCTTGGATAGCCCAAGCCAGTTCTTC. This gives the protein CASSLDSPSQFF.